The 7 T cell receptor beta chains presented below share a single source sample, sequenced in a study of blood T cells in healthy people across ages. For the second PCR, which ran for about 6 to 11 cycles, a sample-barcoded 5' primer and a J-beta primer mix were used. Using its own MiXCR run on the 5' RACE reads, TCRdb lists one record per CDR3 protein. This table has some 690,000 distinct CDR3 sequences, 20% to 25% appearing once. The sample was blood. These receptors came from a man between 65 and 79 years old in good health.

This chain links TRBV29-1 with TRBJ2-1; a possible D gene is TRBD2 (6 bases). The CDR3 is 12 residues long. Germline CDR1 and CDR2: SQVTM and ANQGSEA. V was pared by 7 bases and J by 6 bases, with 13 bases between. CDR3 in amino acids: CSAGDFLNEQFF. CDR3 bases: TGCAGCGCTGGGGACTTCCTCAATGAGCAGTTCTTC.

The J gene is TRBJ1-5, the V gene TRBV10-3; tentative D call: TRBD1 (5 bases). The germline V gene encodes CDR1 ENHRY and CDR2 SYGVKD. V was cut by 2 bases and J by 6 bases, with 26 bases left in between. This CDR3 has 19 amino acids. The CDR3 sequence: CAISEILSQGGWIGQPQHF. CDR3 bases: TGTGCCATCAGTGAGATCTTAAGCCAGGGTGGTTGGATAGGTCAGCCCCAGCATTTT.

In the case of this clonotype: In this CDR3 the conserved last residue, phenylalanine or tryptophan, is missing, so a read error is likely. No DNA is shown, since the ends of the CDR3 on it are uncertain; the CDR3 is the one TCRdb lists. CDR3 region: CASSPGQGLLGVYV. V gene TRBV28 combines with J gene TRBJ2-5; the table names TRBD1, a call not compared with the DNA. The CDR3 sequence runs 14 residues, both termini included. The germline CDR1 and CDR2 sequences are MDHEN and SYDVKM.

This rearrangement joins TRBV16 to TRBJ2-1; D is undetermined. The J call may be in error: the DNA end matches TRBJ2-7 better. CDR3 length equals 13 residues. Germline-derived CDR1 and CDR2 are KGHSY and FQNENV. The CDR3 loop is CASSQSIRSEQYV. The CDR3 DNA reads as TGTGCCAGCAGCCAATCGATCCGTTCCGAGCAGTACGTC.

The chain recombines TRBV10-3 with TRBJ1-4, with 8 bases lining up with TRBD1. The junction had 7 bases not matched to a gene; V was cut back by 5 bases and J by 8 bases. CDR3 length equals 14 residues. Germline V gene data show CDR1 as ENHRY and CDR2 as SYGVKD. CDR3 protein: CAISSTGEGEKLFF. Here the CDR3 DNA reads TGTGCCATCAGTTCGACAGGGGAGGGAGAAAAACTGTTTTTT.

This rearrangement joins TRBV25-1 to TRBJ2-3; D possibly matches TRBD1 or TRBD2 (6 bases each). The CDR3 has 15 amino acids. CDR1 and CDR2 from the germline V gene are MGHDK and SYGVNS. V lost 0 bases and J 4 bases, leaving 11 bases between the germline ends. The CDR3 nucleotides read TGTGCCAGCAGTGAATATAGGGGGGCCGCAGATACGCAGTATTTT. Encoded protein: CASSEYRGAADTQYF.

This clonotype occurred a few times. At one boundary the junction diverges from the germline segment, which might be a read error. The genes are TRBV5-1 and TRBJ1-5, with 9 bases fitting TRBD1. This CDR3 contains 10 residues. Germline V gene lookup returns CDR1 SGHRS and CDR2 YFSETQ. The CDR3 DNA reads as TGCGCCAGCTGGGGACAGGGAAGGAATTTT. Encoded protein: CASWGQGRNF.